This TCR beta chain was sequenced in a study of T cells after yellow fever vaccination. Germline V gene data show CDR1 as MNHEY and CDR2 as SMNVEV (reference sequence). The CDR3 has 16 amino acids. V dropped 3 bases and J dropped 4; count of bases not matched to a gene: 6. TCRdb passed the 5' RACE reads through MiXCR, listing each CDR3 protein once. This sample yields about 320,000 distinct CDR3 sequences, of which approximately 12% are seen a single time; 3.3% belongs to the top ten. This clonotype has only a few counts. The origin of this receptor is a man aged 18-30 years who received the YFV17D yellow fever vaccine. Sequenced here: CD4+ T cells sorted from PBMCs, sampled 45 days after the yellow fever booster vaccination. The chain links TRBV27 to TRBJ2-2; TRBD1 matches 9 bases. CDR3 bases: TGTGCCAGCAGTTTTGACAGGGGGGTTTCCACCGGGGAGCTGTTTTTT. This codes for CASSFDRGVSTGELFF.